Only a few counts were recorded for the clone carrying this T cell receptor (beta chain). Assignments of participants to cohorts depended upon their own reported clinical history. The data belong to a study of blood T cell repertoires in COVID-19. The wider study: Spain, Italy and the United States supplied samples that represented acute and convalescent COVID-19. Nucleic acid was either cDNA or gDNA, and it came from T cells, B-cell-depleted T cells, or PBMCs.

The CDR3 loop spans 19 amino acids. CDR1 is SEHNR, CDR2 FQNEAQ, per germline (reference sequence). Trimming removed 5 bases from V and 4 bases from J; junction bases left unmatched: 16. Per the original data handling: Reference gene primer amplification in the assay estimated nucleated cell counts. TCRdb keeps only in-frame clones here, not all; method: immunoSEQ multiplex PCR. V and J calls and clone size follow that table, whereas D and trimming were derived from the DNA. This sample has roughly 340,000 clones; approximately 90% occur once, and the top ten carry about 1%. The sample taken for sequencing was PBMCs or T cells enriched from blood (not recorded which). The rearrangement joins TRBV7-9 to TRBJ2-5; TRBD2 matches 13 bases. The sequence derives from a man aged 18 to 29 who had recovered from COVID-19. CDR3 sequence (DNA): TGTGCCAGCAGCCCTCGGACTAGCGGGAGTCCTAAGTTGCGAGAGACCCAGTACTTC. Protein sequence: CASSPRTSGSPKLRETQYF.